This T cell receptor (beta chain) is drawn from a study of Ad26.COV2.S vaccination and SARS-CoV-2 variants. The repertoire was sequenced with immunoSEQ multiplex PCR; TCRdb's copy has only in-frame clones and lacks some. Counted here are roughly 270,000 clones, more than 70% occurring once; the ten biggest clones make up 2.5% to 3.5%. Study-wide results and caveats: Spike-specific TCR breadth in vaccine recipients exceeded that seen in placebo recipients.

The germline gives CDR1 SQVTM, CDR2 ANQGSEA. This CDR3 contains 11 residues. Deletions cut 4 bases from V and 2 bases from J, with 6 bases between. Concerning this clone: Its antigen remains unidentified.

The treatment denotes: about 20 received Ad26.COV2.S at low or high dose, single or two shots; five or six received placebo; per-sample allocation not given. Collection of samples fell on day 63 after the first vaccine or placebo injection. This receptor was identified in a person aged 18-65 years who received the Ad26.COV2.S COVID-19 vaccine or a placebo. Here the sequenced sample was peripheral blood, taken in a trial of Ad26.COV2.S vaccine versus placebo. This chain uses TRBV29-1 with TRBJ2-7; D unresolved. CDR3 loop: CSVVVAYEQYF. The CDR3 DNA sequence: TGCAGCGTTGTTGTCGCCTACGAGCAGTACTTC.